One and the same sample provided the 15 T cell receptor beta chains below, sequenced in a study of blood T cells in healthy people across ages. Through a sample-barcoded 5' primer and a J-beta primer mix, a second PCR was run for about 6 to 11 cycles. TCRdb fed the 5' RACE reads into MiXCR, producing one record per CDR3 protein. The profile shows around 1,000,000 distinct CDR3 sequences, approximately 26% of them singletons. The same sample was also studied in work on T cells of mothers and their children.

Sequenced sample: blood. These TCRs come from a girl aged 2-10 years in good health.

V usage is TRBV28 and J usage is TRBJ1-5; weak D call: TRBD1 (5 bases). Per the germline V gene, CDR1 is MDHEN and CDR2 is SYDVKM. There are 13 residues in the CDR3. V lost 7 bases, J lost 7 bases, and 14 bases lay in between. CDR3 nucleotides: TGTGCCAGCACCCAGGGAACACCCCAGCCCCAGCATTTT. Its translation is CASTQGTPQPQHF.

The V and J genes are TRBV10-3 and TRBJ1-4; the D gene is possibly TRBD1 (5 bases). CDR3 length equals 13 residues. Deletions cut 9 bases from V and 7 bases from J, with 15 bases between. Germline CDR1 ENHRY, CDR2 SYGVKD. CDR3 amino acids: CAIQALVGEKLFF. The CDR3 region has the DNA TGTGCCATACAGGCCCTGGTGGGTGAAAAACTGTTTTTT.

This clonotype was detected many times. The chain recombines TRBV6-2 or TRBV6-3 with TRBJ2-5; the D is unclear. The CDR3 length is 11 residues. The germline V gene has CDR1 MNHEY and CDR2 SVGEGT. Trimming left V 2 bases short and J 5 bases short, with 3 bases between. CDR3 in amino acids: CASSYAETQYF. The CDR3 DNA follows: TGTGCCAGCAGTTACGCGGAGACCCAGTACTTC.

In its sample, this clonotype was seen a few times. The V and J genes are TRBV9 and TRBJ2-7; 7 bases align to TRBD1. The CDR3 covers 14 residues. The V gene's germline CDR1 is SGDLS and CDR2 YYNGEE. The V segment lost 3 bases and the J segment 5 bases; nucleotides outside the gene matches: 8. CDR3 residues: CASSGRDSKDEQYF. The CDR3 DNA reads TGTGCCAGCAGCGGCCGGGACAGCAAAGACGAGCAGTACTTC. Based on the CDR3 plus reference TRBV9 and TRBJ2-7, the full variable domain is DSGVTQTPKHLITATGQRVTLRCSPRSGDLSVYWYQQSLDQGLQFLIQYYNGEERAKGNILERFSAQQFPDLHSELNLSSLELGDSALYFCASSGRDSKDEQYFGPGTRLTVT.

The V call is TRBV5-1, the J call TRBJ1-2; D uncertain. Trimming cost V 3 bases and J 8 bases, with 23 bases left between them. This CDR3 is 16 amino acids long. Germline lookup yields CDR1 SGHRS and CDR2 YFSETQ. The CDR3 coding sequence is TGCGCCAGCAGCTCGGCGGGGAGTACATCCCGGGAGGGCTACACCTTC. Its protein is CASSSAGSTSREGYTF.

The chain employs TRBV2 and TRBJ2-5, with a possible D match to TRBD1 (6 bases). Matching the DNA end better, TRBJ2-7 makes the J call doubtful. Germline V gene lookup returns CDR1 SNHLY and CDR2 FYNNEI. The CDR3 is 11 amino acids. The CDR3 bases are TGTGCCAGCAGTGGGGGGCTCGAGCAGTACTTC. It yields the protein CASSGGLEQYF.

This clonotype came up many times. The chain carries TRBV4-1 and TRBJ1-1; D unclear. With 3 bases removed from V and 0 bases from J, the gap between germline ends came to 5 bases. The CDR3 is made up of 13 amino acids. Germline lookup yields CDR1 MGHRA and CDR2 YSYEKL. The CDR3 nucleotides read TGCGCCAGCAGCCAGAGTCTGAACACTGAAGCTTTCTTT. This sequence encodes CASSQSLNTEAFF.

The chain couples TRBV29-1 to TRBJ1-1; D gene unclear. The CDR3 has 11 residues. Germline V gene lookup returns CDR1 SQVTM and CDR2 ANQGSEA. Trimming pared 5 bases from V and 4 bases from J, leaving 8 bases between. The DNA of the CDR3 is TGCAGCGTTTGGCAGGTCACTGAAGCTTTCTTT. Residues: CSVWQVTEAFF.

This sequence joins TRBV6-1 and TRBJ1-4; 11 bases agree with TRBD1. The germline gives CDR1 MNHNS, CDR2 SASEGT. CDR3 length: 15 amino acids. Trimming took 7 bases from V and 7 from J; bases not matched to a gene: 8. The DNA for the CDR3 is TGTGCCAGCAAACGGACAGGGGGCGCGAGTGAAAAACTGTTTTTT. It encodes CASKRTGGASEKLFF.

V usage is TRBV11-1 and J usage is TRBJ1-1; D is unclear. The CDR3 spans 13 residues. V was trimmed by 6 bases and J by 1 base, leaving 9 bases between them. Per germline, CDR1 SGHAT and CDR2 FQDESV (reference sequence). The CDR3 nucleotides are TGTGCCAGCAGAGTTTCGTGGAACACTGAAGCTTTCTTT. Translating it yields CASRVSWNTEAFF.

A few counts support this clonotype. The chain has TRBV7-9 and TRBJ2-7; the D is unclear. The CDR3 loop spans 15 amino acids. Trimming took off 4 bases at V and 5 bases at J, with 18 bases between the two ends. CDR1 SEHNR and CDR2 FQNEAQ come from the germline V gene (reference sequence). CDR3 in amino acids: CASSSTLEKVHEQYF. DNA of the CDR3: TGTGCCAGCAGCTCAACCCTCGAGAAGGTCCACGAGCAGTACTTC.

This clonotype showed up just a few times. The chain recombines TRBV5-6 with TRBJ2-7; possible D gene TRBD2, 5 bases. The length of the CDR3 is 14 residues. Germline lookup yields CDR1 SGHDT and CDR2 YYEEEE. Trimming pared 4 bases from V and 2 bases from J, leaving 13 bases between. This chain's CDR3 is CASSGIRGAYEQYF. CDR3 coding DNA: TGTGCCAGCAGCGGCATCCGGGGTGCCTACGAGCAGTACTTC.

This clonotype appeared a few times. The chain uses TRBV24-1 and TRBJ2-3; D not certain. This CDR3 region has 11 residues. V shed 3 bases and J shed 3 bases, with 0 bases lying between them. Germline V lookup: CDR1 KGHDR, CDR2 SFDVKD. The CDR3 here is CATSDTDTQYF. The CDR3 DNA reads as TGTGCCACCAGTGATACAGATACGCAGTATTTT.

A few counts support this clonotype. The chain joins TRBV12-3 or TRBV12-4 to TRBJ2-3; D not certain. Trimming pared 8 bases from V and 5 bases from J, leaving 11 bases between. CDR3 length equals 12 residues. The CDR3 bases are TGTGCCAGCGGGCCAGTTGGAGATACGCAGTATTTT. It encodes CASGPVGDTQYF.

The sample holds a few counts of this clonotype. This sequence joins TRBV29-1 and TRBJ2-1, with D maybe TRBD1 (6 bases). Trimming removed 7 bases from V and 7 bases from J, with 17 bases in between. The CDR3 is made up of 13 amino acids. Per germline, CDR1 SQVTM and CDR2 ANQGSEA. The DNA of the CDR3 is TGCAGCGCCACGATATGGCAGGGGAATGAGCAGTTCTTC. Residues: CSATIWQGNEQFF.